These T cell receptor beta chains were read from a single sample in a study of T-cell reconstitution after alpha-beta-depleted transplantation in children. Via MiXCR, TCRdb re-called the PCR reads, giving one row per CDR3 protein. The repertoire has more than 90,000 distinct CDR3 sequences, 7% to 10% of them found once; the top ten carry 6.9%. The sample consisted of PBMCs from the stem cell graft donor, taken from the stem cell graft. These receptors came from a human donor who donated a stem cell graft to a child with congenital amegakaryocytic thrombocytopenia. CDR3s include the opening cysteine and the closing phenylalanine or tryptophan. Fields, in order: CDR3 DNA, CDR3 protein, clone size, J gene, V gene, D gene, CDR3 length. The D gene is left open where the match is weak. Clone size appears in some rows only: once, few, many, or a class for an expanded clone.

TGTGCCAGCAGCTTAGGGTTGACTGGGAGTGAGCAGTTCTTC,CASSLGLTGSEQFF,many,TRBJ2-1,TRBV7-2,-,14
TGTGCCAGCAGCTTAGTGGTGCCCCAGGGATACAATGAGCAGTTCTTC,CASSLVVPQGYNEQFF,many,TRBJ2-1,TRBV7-8,-,16
TGCGCCAGCAGCTTGGGCGGCGGGAGACAAGAGACCCAGTACTTC,CASSLGGGRQETQYF,many,TRBJ2-5,TRBV5-1,TRBD2,15
TGTGCCTGGAGTAGGGCTCGAGGAGAGACCCAGTACTTC,CAWSRARGETQYF,-,TRBJ2-5,TRBV30,-,13
TGCAGTGCTAGGCCTAGTGGCGGGGACCTAAGCACAGATACGCAGTATTTT,CSARPSGGDLSTDTQYF,many,TRBJ2-3,TRBV20-1,-,17
TGCGCCAGCAGCCACCGCGGACTAGCGGGGAACACCGGGGAGCTGTTTTTT,CASSHRGLAGNTGELFF,many,TRBJ2-2,TRBV5-1,TRBD2,17
TGCGCCAGCAGCTTGGATACAGGGGCCGAAGCTTTCTTT,CASSLDTGAEAFF,-,TRBJ1-1,TRBV5-1,TRBD1,13
TGCAGTGCTAGAGATCCCCTACAGGGGGGATACACAGATACGCAGTATTTT,CSARDPLQGGYTDTQYF,many,TRBJ2-3,TRBV20-1,TRBD1,17
TGTGCCAGCTCACCGGACGCAAATGAAAAACTGTTTTTT,CASSPDANEKLFF,many,TRBJ1-4,TRBV18,-,13
TGTGCCAGCAGTTCGACTAGCGGGGGACCTAAAGCGGATACGCAGTATTTT,CASSSTSGGPKADTQYF,many,TRBJ2-3,TRBV12-3/TRBV12-4,TRBD2,17
TGTGCCAGCAGCTTGGGCTTTTCACCCCTCCACTTT,CASSLGFSPLHF,many,TRBJ1-6,TRBV3-1,-,12
TGTGCCAGCAGCTTAGCGGTAGCAGGGTATAATCAGCCCCAGCATTTT,CASSLAVAGYNQPQHF,many,TRBJ1-5,TRBV7-8,-,16
TGTGCCAGCAGTTTAGCGATGGGGGCTGGCACTGAAGCTTTCTTT,CASSLAMGAGTEAFF,many,TRBJ1-1,TRBV12-3/TRBV12-4,-,15
TGCAGTGCTAGAGAAGCGGGAGGGCCTGTCACCGGGGAGCTGTTTTTT,CSAREAGGPVTGELFF,many,TRBJ2-2,TRBV20-1,TRBD2,16
TGTGCCAGCAGCTTGAATCTGGCGAACGCCTACGAGCAGTACTTC,CASSLNLANAYEQYF,many,TRBJ2-7,TRBV5-7,-,15
TGTGCCAGCAGACCTGGCGGTACAGGGGGATTTGAGCAGTTCTTC,CASRPGGTGGFEQFF,many,TRBJ2-1,TRBV12-3/TRBV12-4,TRBD1,15
TGTGCCACTAAGGGACAGGGAGGCTATGGCTACACCTTC,CATKGQGGYGYTF,many,TRBJ1-2,TRBV10-3,TRBD1,13
TGCAGTGCTAGAGAGCCAGGGCCTGGAAACACCATATATTTT,CSAREPGPGNTIYF,many,TRBJ1-3,TRBV20-1,-,14
TGCAGTGCTCTTAAAGCGGCGACCTACGAGCAGTACTTC,CSALKAATYEQYF,many,TRBJ2-7,TRBV20-1,-,13
TGTGCCTGGAGTGTACGTCTACGGGATGAAGCTTTCTTT,CAWSVRLRDEAFF,many,TRBJ1-1,TRBV30,-,13
TGTGCCAGCAGTTCGACCTGGAATTCACCCCTCCACTTT,CASSSTWNSPLHF,many,TRBJ1-6,TRBV27,-,13
TGCAGCGCGAGGGGCATGGGCACCGGGGAGCTGTTTTTT,CSARGMGTGELFF,many,TRBJ2-2,TRBV29-1,-,13
TGTGCCAGCAGTTATGGCGGGAGAGGCACCGGGGAGCTGTTTTTT,CASSYGGRGTGELFF,many,TRBJ2-2,TRBV6-5,TRBD2,15
TGTGCCAGCAGTTCAAAAAGAGACGCCGCCTACAATGAGCAGTTCTTC,CASSSKRDAAYNEQFF,many,TRBJ2-1,TRBV12-3/TRBV12-4,-,16
TGTGCCAGCAGTGAACTCGATCAGGGGAGGAATACTGAAGCTTTCTTT,CASSELDQGRNTEAFF,few,TRBJ1-1,TRBV6-2/TRBV6-3,-,16
TGTGCCATCAGTGACCCCAGGGTCAATCAGCCCCAGCATTTT,CAISDPRVNQPQHF,many,TRBJ1-5,TRBV10-3,-,14
TGTGCCAGCAGAGGACCAGGGGGAGCTTTCTTT,CASRGPGGAFF,many,TRBJ1-1,TRBV6-5,TRBD1,11
TGCAGCGTTGAAAGAGGGACTAGCGGGACAGATACGCAGTATTTT,CSVERGTSGTDTQYF,-,TRBJ2-3,TRBV29-1,TRBD2,15
TGTGCCACCAGTGATCCCCGAGGGGGGGGTTCGTGGGAGACCCAGTACTTC,CATSDPRGGGSWETQYF,many,TRBJ2-5,TRBV24-1,-,17
TGTGCCAGCAGCCAAGAGACTAGCGGGAGGTCCTACGAGCAGTACTTC,CASSQETSGRSYEQYF,few,TRBJ2-7,TRBV4-2,TRBD2,16
TGTGCCACCAGCACCCACTTGTCCTCCGGGACCACCTACAATGAGCAGTTCTTC,CATSTHLSSGTTYNEQFF,few,TRBJ2-1,TRBV15,-,18
TGCAGCGCCGGGACAGCAAGGGACACTGAAGCTTTCTTT,CSAGTARDTEAFF,many,TRBJ1-1,TRBV29-1,TRBD1,13